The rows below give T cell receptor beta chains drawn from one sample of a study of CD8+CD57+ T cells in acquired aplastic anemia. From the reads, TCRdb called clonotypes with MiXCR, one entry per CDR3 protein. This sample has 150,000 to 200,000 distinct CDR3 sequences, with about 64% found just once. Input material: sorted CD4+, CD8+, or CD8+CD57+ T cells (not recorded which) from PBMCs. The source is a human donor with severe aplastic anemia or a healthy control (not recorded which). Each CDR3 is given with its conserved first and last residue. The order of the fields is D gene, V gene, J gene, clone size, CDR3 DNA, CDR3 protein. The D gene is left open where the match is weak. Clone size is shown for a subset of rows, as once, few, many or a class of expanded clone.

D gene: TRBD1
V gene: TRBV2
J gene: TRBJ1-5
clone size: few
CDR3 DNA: TGTGCCAGCAGTGAGACAGGGCGCCAGCATTTT
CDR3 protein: CASSETGRQHF

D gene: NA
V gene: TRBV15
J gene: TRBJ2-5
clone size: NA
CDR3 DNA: TGTGCCACCAGCACCAGGGTCACGGGGGCCCCCGTCTTCTTC
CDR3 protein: CATSTRVTGAPVFF

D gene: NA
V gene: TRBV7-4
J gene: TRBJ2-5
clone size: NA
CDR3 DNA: TGTGCCAGCAGCCAAGGACAGCAAGAGACCCAGTACTTC
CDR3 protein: CASSQGQQETQYF

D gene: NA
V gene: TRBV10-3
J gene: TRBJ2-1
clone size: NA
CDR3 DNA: TGTGCCATCAGTGAAGCTAACTACAATGAGCAGTTCTTC
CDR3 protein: CAISEANYNEQFF

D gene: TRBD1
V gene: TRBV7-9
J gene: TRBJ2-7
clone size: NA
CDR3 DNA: TGTGCCAGCAGCTTAGCGGCGACAGGGGGCGAGCAGTACTTC
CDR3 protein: CASSLAATGGEQYF

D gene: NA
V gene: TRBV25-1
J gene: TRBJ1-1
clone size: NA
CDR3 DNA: TGTGCCAGCAGCGCCCCTGTAGGGCAAGGGAACACTGAAGCTTTCTTT
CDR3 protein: CASSAPVGQGNTEAFF

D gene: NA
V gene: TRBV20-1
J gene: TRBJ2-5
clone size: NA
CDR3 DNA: TGCAGTGCTCGATTCGGACTTCAAGAGACCCAGTACTTC
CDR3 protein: CSARFGLQETQYF

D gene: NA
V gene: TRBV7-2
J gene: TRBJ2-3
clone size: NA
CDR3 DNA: TGTGCCAGCAGCTTGGAACTAGCTCTGGTGGATACGCAGTATTTT
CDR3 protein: CASSLELALVDTQYF

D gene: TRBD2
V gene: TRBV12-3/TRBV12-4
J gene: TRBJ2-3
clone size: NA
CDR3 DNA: TGTGCCAGCAGTTTATCCTACGTCGGACTAGCGGGAGGAACAGATACGCAGTATTTT
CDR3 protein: CASSLSYVGLAGGTDTQYF

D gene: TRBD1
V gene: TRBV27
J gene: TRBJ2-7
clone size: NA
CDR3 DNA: TGTGCCAGCAGTTGGGGACAGGGGGCATACGAGCAGTACTTC
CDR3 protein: CASSWGQGAYEQYF

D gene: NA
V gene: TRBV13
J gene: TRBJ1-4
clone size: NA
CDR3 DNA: TGTGCCAGCAGCCTGGTGTTCGTTAATGAAAAACTGTTTTTT
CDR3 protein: CASSLVFVNEKLFF

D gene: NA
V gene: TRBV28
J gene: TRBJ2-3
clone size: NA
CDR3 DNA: TGTGCCGGCAGTTCCGGTCTCCCGCCGGATACGCAGTATTTT
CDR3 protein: CAGSSGLPPDTQYF

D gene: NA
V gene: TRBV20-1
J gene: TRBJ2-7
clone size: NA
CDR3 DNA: TGCAGTGCTAGAGTCGATCTGGCTCGGCCCTATACGAAGCAGTACTTC
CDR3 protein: CSARVDLARPYTKQYF

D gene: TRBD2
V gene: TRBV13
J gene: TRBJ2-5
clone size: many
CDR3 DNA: TGTGCCAGCAGCTTAGAGCTAGCGGGGGCCGAAGAGACCCAGTACTTC
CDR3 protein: CASSLELAGAEETQYF

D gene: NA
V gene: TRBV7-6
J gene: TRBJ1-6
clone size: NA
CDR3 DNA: TGTGCCAGCAGCGCGGGCGGCAGCCATTCACCCCTCCACTTT
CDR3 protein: CASSAGGSHSPLHF

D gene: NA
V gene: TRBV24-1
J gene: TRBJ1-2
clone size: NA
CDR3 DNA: TGTGCCACCAGTGATTCAGGGACCGACTATGGCTACACCTTC
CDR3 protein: CATSDSGTDYGYTF

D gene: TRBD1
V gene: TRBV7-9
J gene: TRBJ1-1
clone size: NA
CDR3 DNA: TGTGCCAGCAGCTTATGGGGGACAGGGAACACTGAAGCTTTCTTT
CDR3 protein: CASSLWGTGNTEAFF

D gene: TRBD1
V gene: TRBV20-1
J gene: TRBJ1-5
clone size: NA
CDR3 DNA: TGCAGTGCGGAAGGGGGCGCGAATCAGCCCCAGCATTTT
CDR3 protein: CSAEGGANQPQHF

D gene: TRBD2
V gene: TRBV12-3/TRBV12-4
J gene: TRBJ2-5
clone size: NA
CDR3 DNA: TGTGCCAGCAGCCAGCCTGGACTAGCGGGAGGAGAGACCCAGTACTTC
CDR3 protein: CASSQPGLAGGETQYF

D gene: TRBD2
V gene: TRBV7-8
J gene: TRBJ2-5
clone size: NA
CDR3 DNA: TGTGCCAGCTCTAGCGGGAGATCACAAGAGACCCAGTACTTC
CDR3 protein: CASSSGRSQETQYF

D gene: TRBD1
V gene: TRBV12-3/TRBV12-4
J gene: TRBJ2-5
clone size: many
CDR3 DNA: TGTGCCAGCAGCCGTACCGGGACAGAAGAGACCCAGTACTTC
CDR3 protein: CASSRTGTEETQYF

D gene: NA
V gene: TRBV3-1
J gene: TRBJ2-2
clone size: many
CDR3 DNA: TGTGCCAGCACCCCAGGACAGCCGAACACCGGGGAGCTGTTTTTT
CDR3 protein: CASTPGQPNTGELFF

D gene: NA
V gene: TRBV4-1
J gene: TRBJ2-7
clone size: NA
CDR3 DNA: TGCGCCAGCAGCCAGAGGACTATTCAGGCTAGGGAGCAGTACTTC
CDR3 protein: CASSQRTIQAREQYF

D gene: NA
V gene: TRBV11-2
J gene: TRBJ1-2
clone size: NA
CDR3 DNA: TGTGCCAGCAGCTTGTACGCGGCGTATGGCTACACCTTC
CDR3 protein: CASSLYAAYGYTF

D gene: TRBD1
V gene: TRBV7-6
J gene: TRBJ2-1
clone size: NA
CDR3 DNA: TGTGCCAGCAGTCCAAGACAGGGGCATGAGCAGTTCTTC
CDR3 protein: CASSPRQGHEQFF

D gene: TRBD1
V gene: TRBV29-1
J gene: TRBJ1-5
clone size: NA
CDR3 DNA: TGCAGCGTTTGGACAGGGGAGGTCAATCAGCCCCAGCATTTT
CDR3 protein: CSVWTGEVNQPQHF

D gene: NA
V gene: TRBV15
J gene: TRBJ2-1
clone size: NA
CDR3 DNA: TGTGCCACCAGCAGAGATGGCGGACAGGGGACTAGAAACTACAATGAGCAGTTCTTC
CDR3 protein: CATSRDGGQGTRNYNEQFF

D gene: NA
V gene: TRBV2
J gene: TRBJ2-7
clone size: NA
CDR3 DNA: TGTGCCAGCAGTGTCTCGCTGAGCAAAAGCTCCTACGAGCAGTACTTC
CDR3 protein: CASSVSLSKSSYEQYF

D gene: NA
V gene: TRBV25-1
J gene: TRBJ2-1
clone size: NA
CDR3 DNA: TGTGCCAGCAGTGCTAGAATCCAGGACAATGAGCAGTTCTTC
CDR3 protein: CASSARIQDNEQFF

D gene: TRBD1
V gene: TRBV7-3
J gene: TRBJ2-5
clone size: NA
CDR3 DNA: TGTGCCAGCAGCTTAATCGGGGACAGGGTTCCCTTGTGTCCTGACCAAGAGACCCAGTACTTC
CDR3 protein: CASSLIGDRVPLCPDQETQYF

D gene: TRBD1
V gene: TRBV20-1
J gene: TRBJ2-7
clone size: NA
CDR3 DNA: TGCAGTGCCCCCGGGACAGGGTCTCAGCAGTACTTC
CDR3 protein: CSAPGTGSQQYF

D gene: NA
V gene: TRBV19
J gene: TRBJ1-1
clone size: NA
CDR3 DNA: TGTGCCTCTTATCCCAGTGGACTGAACACTGAAGCTTTCTTT
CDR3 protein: CASYPSGLNTEAFF

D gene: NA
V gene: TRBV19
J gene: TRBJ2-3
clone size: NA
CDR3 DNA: TGTGCCAGTAGTGGGTTTTCGAGAGATACGCAGTATTTT
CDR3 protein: CASSGFSRDTQYF

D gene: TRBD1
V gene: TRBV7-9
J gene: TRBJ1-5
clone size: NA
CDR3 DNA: TGTGCCAGCAGCTTAGGCCAGGGGGAGAGCAATCAGCCCCAGCATTTT
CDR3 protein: CASSLGQGESNQPQHF

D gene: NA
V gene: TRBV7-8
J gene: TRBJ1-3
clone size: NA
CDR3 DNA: TGTGCCAGCAGCTTAGTAGCAGGGGCCTCTGGAAACACCATATATTTT
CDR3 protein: CASSLVAGASGNTIYF

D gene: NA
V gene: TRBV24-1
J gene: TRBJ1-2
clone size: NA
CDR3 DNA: TGTGCCACCAGTGGCCCGGACGGCTACACCTTC
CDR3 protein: CATSGPDGYTF

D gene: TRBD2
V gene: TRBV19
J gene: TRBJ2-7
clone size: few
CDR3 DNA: TGTGCCAGTAGCCCGGGACTAGCGGCGACCTACGAGCAGTACTTC
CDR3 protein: CASSPGLAATYEQYF

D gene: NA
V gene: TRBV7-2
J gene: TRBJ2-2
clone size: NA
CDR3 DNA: TGTGCCAGCAGCTTTCGACAGACCGGGGAGCTGTTTTTT
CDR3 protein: CASSFRQTGELFF

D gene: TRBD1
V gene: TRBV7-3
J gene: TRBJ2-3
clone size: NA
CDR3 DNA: TGTGCCAGCGGGGACAGGGGCACAGATACGCAGTATTTT
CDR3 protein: CASGDRGTDTQYF

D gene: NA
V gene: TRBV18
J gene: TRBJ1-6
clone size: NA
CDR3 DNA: TGTGCCAGCTCACCCGACGGGGATTCACCCCTCCACTTT
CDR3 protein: CASSPDGDSPLHF

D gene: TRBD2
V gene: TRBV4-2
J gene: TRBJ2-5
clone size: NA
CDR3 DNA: TGTGCCAGCAGTGCGGCTAGCGGGGACCAAGAGACCCAGTACTTC
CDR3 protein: CASSAASGDQETQYF

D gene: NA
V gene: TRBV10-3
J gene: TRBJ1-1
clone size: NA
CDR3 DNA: TGTGCCATCGAGGACTCGAGCACTGAAGCTTTCTTT
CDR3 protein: CAIEDSSTEAFF

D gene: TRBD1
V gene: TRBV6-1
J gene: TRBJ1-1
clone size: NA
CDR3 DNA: TGTGCCAGCAGTTTCGGTATCTCAGGACAGGGTGACACTGAAGCTTTCTTT
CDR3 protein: CASSFGISGQGDTEAFF

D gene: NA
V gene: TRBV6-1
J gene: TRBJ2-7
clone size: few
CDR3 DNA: TGTGCCAGCAGTGGTGGGAGGTACGAGCAGTACTTC
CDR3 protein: CASSGGRYEQYF